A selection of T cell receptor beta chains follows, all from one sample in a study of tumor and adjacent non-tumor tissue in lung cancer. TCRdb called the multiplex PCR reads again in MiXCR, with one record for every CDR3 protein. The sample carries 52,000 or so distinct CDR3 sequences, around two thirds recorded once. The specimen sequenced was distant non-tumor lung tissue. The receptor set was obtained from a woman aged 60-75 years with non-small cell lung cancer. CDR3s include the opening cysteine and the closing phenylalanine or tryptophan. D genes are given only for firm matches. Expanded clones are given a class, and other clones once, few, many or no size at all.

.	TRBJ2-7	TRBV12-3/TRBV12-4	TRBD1	CASSFGTGRYEQYF	TGTGCCAGCAGTTTCGGGACAGGGCGCTACGAGCAATACTTC
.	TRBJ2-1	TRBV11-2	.	CASSLVRNNPYNEQFF	TGTGCCAGCAGTTTAGTAAGGAACAACCCTTACAACGAGCAGTTCTTC
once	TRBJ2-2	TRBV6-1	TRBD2	CANSGGTSGSENTGELFF	TGTGCCAACAGTGGGGGGACTAGCGGGAGCGAGAACACAGGGGAGCTGTTTTTT
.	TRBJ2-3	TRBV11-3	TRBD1	CASSLGLIGGCSTDTQYF	TGTGCCAGCAGCTTAGGTTTAATAGGGGGCTGCAGCACAGATACGCAGTATTTT
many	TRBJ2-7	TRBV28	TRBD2	CASVLAGGPVEQYF	TGTGCCAGCGTATTAGCGGGAGGGCCGGTAGAGCAGTACTTC
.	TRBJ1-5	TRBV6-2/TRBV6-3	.	CANSYVSTGFNQPQHF	TGTGCCAACAGTTACGTTTCAACGGGCTTCAATCAGCCCCAGCATTTT
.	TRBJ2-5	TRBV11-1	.	CTSSRRRVERIETQYF	TGTACCAGCAGCCGACGACGGGTCGAGAGGATAGAGACCCAGTACTTC
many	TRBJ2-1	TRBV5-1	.	CASSSNLGAYNEQFF	TGCGCCAGCAGCTCGAACCTAGGAGCCTACAATGAGCAGTTCTTC
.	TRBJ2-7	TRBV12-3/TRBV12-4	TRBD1	CASRERTGTSYVQYF	TGTGCCAGCAGGGAGAGGACAGGAACGTCCTACGTGCAGTACTTC
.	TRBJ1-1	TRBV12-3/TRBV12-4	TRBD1	CAGGTGGQNTEVFF	TGTGCCGGCGGGACAGGGGGGCAGAACACTGAAGTTTTCTTT
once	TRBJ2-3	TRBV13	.	CASTRGRKDTQYF	TGTGCCAGTACTCGGGGACGCAAAGATACGCAGTATTTT
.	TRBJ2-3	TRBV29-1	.	CSVDCGTRVTQYF	TGCAGCGTTGATTGTGGGACGAGAGTTACGCAGTATTTT
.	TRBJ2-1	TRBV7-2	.	CVSRAEGGYNEQFF	TGTGTCAGCAGGGCGGAAGGAGGGTACAATGAGCAGTTCTTT